This is a list of T cell receptor beta chains from one sample in a study of PD-1 blockade in classical Hodgkin lymphoma. Generated by immunoSEQ multiplex PCR, the TCRdb table keeps only in-frame clones and is missing some. The data hold around 10,000 clones, with 80% observed a single time. The input for sequencing was peripheral blood mononuclear cells (PBMCs), taken before the second cycle of nivolumab. These receptors were taken from a human donor with classical Hodgkin lymphoma. Both conserved end residues are part of each CDR3. A D gene is named only where the DNA matches it firmly. Not all rows give a size; the values are once, few, many and, for expanded clones, a class.

TRBJ1-4 - - TRBV4-1 CASSQPPGLTNEKLFF TGCGCCAGCAGCCAGCCCCCGGGACTTACTAATGAAAAACTGTTTTTT
TRBJ2-7 TRBD1 - TRBV6-1 CASSAGTGGWREQYF TGTGCCAGCAGTGCAGGGACAGGGGGTTGGAGGGAGCAGTACTTC
TRBJ1-1 - - TRBV5-1 CASSFGHGANTEAFF TGCGCCAGCAGCTTTGGGCACGGAGCCAACACTGAAGCTTTCTTT
TRBJ1-3 - - TRBV4-1 CASSQGQGNGNTIYF TGCGCCAGCAGCCAAGGCCAGGGGAATGGAAACACCATATATTTT
TRBJ1-1 TRBD1 - TRBV19 CASSIGYQGQNAEAFF TGTGCCAGTAGTATAGGATACCAGGGACAGAACGCTGAAGCTTTCTTT
TRBJ2-7 TRBD1 - TRBV5-1 CASSFGTGGSYEQYF TGCGCCAGCAGCTTCGGGACAGGGGGCTCCTACGAGCAGTACTTC
TRBJ1-1 - - TRBV28 CASSLSYTEAFF TGTGCCAGCAGTTTGTCGTACACTGAAGCTTTCTTT
TRBJ2-3 - - TRBV7-3 CASSPDGTSTDTQYF TGTGCCAGCAGCCCGGACGGGACTAGCACAGATACGCAGTATTTT
TRBJ1-1 - - TRBV14 CASSLRWTSWTEAFF TGTGCCAGCAGCCTTCGCTGGACATCCTGGACTGAAGCTTTCTTT
TRBJ1-1 - - TRBV2 CASSEPDSWNTEAFF TGTGCCAGCAGTGAACCCGACAGTTGGAACACTGAAGCTTTCTTT
TRBJ2-2 - - TRBV5-6 CASSFSFGRGPDTGELFF TGTGCCAGCAGCTTCTCGTTCGGTCGGGGACCAGACACCGGGGAGCTGTTTTTT
TRBJ2-7 TRBD2 - TRBV30 CAWSFSSGRLSF TGTGCCTGGAGTTTCTCTAGCGGGAGGCTATCGTTC
TRBJ1-4 - - TRBV19 CASRLGTIHEKLFF TGTGCCAGTAGGCTCGGGACGATACATGAAAAACTGTTTTTT
TRBJ2-3 - once TRBV21-1 CASSKAGQSTDTQYF TGTGCCAGCAGCAAAGCCGGACAGAGCACAGATACGCAGTATTTT